Below, 24 T cell receptor beta chains from the same sample are listed, as sequenced in a study of tumor and adjacent non-tumor tissue in lung cancer. This sample's RNA came from whole unsorted tissue. Three rounds of nested PCR, following a modified ARM-PCR protocol, produced the TCRbeta library. TCRdb re-derived calls from the multiplex PCR reads in MiXCR, one entry per CDR3 protein. Of around 120,000 distinct CDR3 sequences listed, around three fifths are singletons. Sequenced: lung tumor tissue. The receptors here all came from a man aged 25 to 40 with non-small cell lung cancer.

As regards this clonotype: Since a much larger clone is just one base distant, this may be a read error. The genes are TRBV5-5 and TRBJ2-2, with D maybe TRBD2 (5 bases). Germline assignment: CDR1 SGHKS and CDR2 YYEKEE (reference sequence). The CDR3 runs 16 residues. CDR3 sequence: CASSLGVYRNTGERFF. The CDR3 bases are TGTGCCAGCAGCTTGGGGGTTTACCGGAACACCGGGGAGCGGTTTTTT.

This clonotype was seen ten or more times. V is TRBV6-1 and J is TRBJ2-7; D not resolved. There are 16 residues in the CDR3. Germline CDR1 MNHNS, CDR2 SASEGT. The V gene lost 4 bases and the J gene lost 6 bases, with 22 bases spanning the gap. Here the CDR3 DNA reads TGTGCCAGCAGTGTCCGAGGATCCCCGGCCGGTAGCGAGCAGTACTTC. Translation gives CASSVRGSPAGSEQYF.

The V and J genes are TRBV5-4 and TRBJ2-1; TRBD1 matches 7 bases. CDR3 size: 15 residues. CDR1 and CDR2 (germline): SGHNT, YYREEE (reference sequence). V lost 5 bases and J lost 11; bases outside the gene matches: 16. The DNA of the CDR3 is TGTGCCAGCAGTCGGGACAGCTTGTCCTACGATAAGCAGTTCTTC. This sequence encodes CASSRDSLSYDKQFF.

A note on this clonotype: The junction shows a germline mismatch at one end, possibly a read error. This chain uses TRBV11-2 with TRBJ1-1; tentatively, D is TRBD1 (6 bases). From germline, CDR1 is SGHAT and CDR2 FQNNGV. The CDR3 is 13 residues long. CDR3 sequence reads: CTSSLAAGRGAIF. In DNA form, the CDR3 reads TGTACCAGCAGCTTAGCGGCAGGACGGGGGGCTATCTTT.

At least ten counts were recorded for this clonotype. The chain joins TRBV4-1 to TRBJ1-1, with 7 bases matching TRBD1. In germline, CDR1 is MGHRA, CDR2 YSYEKL. Losses at the gene ends were 2 bases for V and 3 bases for J; bases not matched to a gene: 0. This CDR3 has 13 amino acids. The CDR3 nucleotides read TGCGCCAGCAGCCAAACAGGGGACACTGAAGCTTTCTTT. Its protein product is CASSQTGDTEAFF.

About this clonotype itself: One base away lies a much larger clone, so this may be a sequencing read error. This chain connects TRBV6-1 to TRBJ2-7; TRBD1 is a possible D gene (6 bases). The length of the CDR3 is 13 residues. Trimming shortened V by 5 bases and J by 6 bases, and 14 bases separated the two germline ends. The V gene's germline CDR1 is MNHNS and CDR2 SASEGT. CDR3 sequence (DNA): TGTGCCAGCAGTATGGAACAGGGTTGCGAGCAGTACTTC. It specifies CASSMEQGCEQYF.

For this clonotype: A much more abundant neighbour one base away suggests this may be a read error. The CDR3: CAGSWSNSGANVLTF. In nucleotides, the CDR3 is TGTGCCGGCAGCTGGTCGAACTCTGGGGCCAACGTCCTGACTTTC. J is TRBJ2-6 and V is TRBV5-4; D unresolved. The CDR3 covers 15 residues. Germline V gene sequence: CDR1 SGHNT, CDR2 YYREEE (reference sequence).

This chain connects TRBV20-1 to TRBJ2-7; D remains unclear. The CDR3 is made up of 12 amino acids. The germline V gene has CDR1 DFQATT and CDR2 SNEGSKA (reference sequence). V was shortened by 5 bases and J by 1 base, with 9 bases between the two germline ends. The CDR3 spells CSALQPSYEQYF. The CDR3 bases are TGCAGTGCTCTGCAGCCTTCCTACGAGCAGTACTTC.

To note about this clonotype: Just one base apart from a much larger clone, this may be a read error. The chain has TRBV20-1 and TRBJ1-2, with unresolved D. The CDR3 spans 13 residues. The germline V gene has CDR1 DFQATT and CDR2 SNEGSKA (reference sequence). The CDR3 DNA follows: TGCAGTGCTCATCCACAGCGGGCCTATAGCTACACCTTC. Translation: CSAHPQRAYSYTF.

The chain uses TRBV6-5 and TRBJ2-7, with no clear D. V lost 0 bases, J lost 12 bases, and 21 bases lay in between. The V gene's germline CDR1 is MNHEY and CDR2 SVGAGI. The CDR3 consists of 15 residues. The CDR3 here is CASSYSFSGTYKRYF. For the CDR3, the DNA is TGTGCCAGCAGTTACTCGTTCTCGGGCACCTACAAGCGGTACTTC.

The CDR3 coding sequence is TGTGCCAGCAGATATACAGGGTTCGGCTACACCTTC. It is translated as CASRYTGFGYTF. The V call is TRBV6-5, the J call TRBJ1-2; maybe TRBD1 (6 bases). Germline CDR1 and CDR2: MNHEY and SVGAGI. The CDR3 loop spans 12 amino acids. Trimming shortened V by 6 bases and J by 8 bases, and 13 bases separated the two germline ends.

Details on this clonotype: Germline and junction disagree at one end, which may indicate a read error. The rearrangement links TRBV6-9 to TRBJ2-6; tentative D call: TRBD2 (7 bases). CDR3 size: 20 residues. Germline loops: CDR1 MNHGY, CDR2 SVAAGI. CDR3 DNA: TGTGCCAGCAGTCGAATCCGGGGGGCAGGAATTAGCGTTGGGGTCAACGTCATGACTTTC. The encoded protein is CASSRIRGAGISVGVNVMTF.

Worth noting for this clonotype: It may be a read error: a sequence one base away is much more abundant. CDR3 protein: CSAPPLLAGTDTQYF. The CDR3 bases are TGCAGTGCCCCGCCCTTGCTAGCGGGGACAGATACGCAGTATTTT. The rearrangement joins TRBV20-1 to TRBJ2-3, with 9 bases that match TRBD2. The CDR3 runs 15 residues. J lost 3 bases, V lost 6 bases, and 10 bases had no gene match. In germline, CDR1 is DFQATT, CDR2 SNEGSKA (reference sequence).

V and J are TRBV11-3 and TRBJ2-2; the D gene could be TRBD1 or TRBD2 (5 bases each). The CDR3 runs to 16 residues. V was pared by 4 bases and J by 6 bases, with 18 bases between. The V gene's germline CDR1 is SGHNT and CDR2 YENEEA. The CDR3 loop is CASSSRGRLDAGELFF. In DNA, the CDR3 is TGTGCCAGCAGCTCCCGGGGCAGGCTAGACGCCGGGGAGCTGTTTTTT. Filled out from reference TRBV11-3 and TRBJ2-2, the complete variable domain reads EAGVVQSPRYKIIEKKQPVAFWCNPISGHNTLYWYLQNLGQGPELLIRYENEEAVDDSQLPKDRFSAERLKGVDSTLKIQPAELGDSAVYLCASSSRGRLDAGELFFGEGSRLTVL.

The V gene is TRBV6-5, the J gene TRBJ2-3; possibly TRBD2 for D (5 bases). The CDR3 has 15 amino acids. Trimming shortened V by 10 bases and J by 4 bases, and 21 bases separated the two germline ends. Germline loops: CDR1 MNHEY, CDR2 SVGAGI. The CDR3 bases are TGTGCCAACAGCCTCGGGCTAGCCTTCCCAGATACGCAGTATTTT. It encodes CANSLGLAFPDTQYF.

The gene calls are TRBV7-9 and TRBJ2-1; tentative D call: TRBD2 (5 bases). V was trimmed by 6 bases and J by 5 bases, leaving 8 bases between them. This CDR3 spans 12 amino acids. Germline V gene data show CDR1 as SEHNR and CDR2 as FQNEAQ (reference sequence). The CDR3 protein is CASRERDNEQFF. The CDR3 coding sequence is TGTGCCAGCAGGGAGAGGGACAATGAGCAGTTCTTC.

In the case of this clonotype: Likely a read error: the CDR3 ends without its conserved phenylalanine or tryptophan. The chain links TRBV6-2 or TRBV6-3 to TRBJ2-7; TRBD2 agrees at 7 bases. After removal of 2 bases from V and 1 base from J, the junction contained 11 bases not matched to a gene. CDR1 is MNHEY and CDR2 is SVGEGT in the germline V gene. CDR3 length: 17 residues. CDR3 residues: CASSYPLKGGRSYEQYL. The CDR3 DNA follows: TGTGCCAGCAGTTACCCCCTCAAAGGCGGGAGATCCTACGAGCAGTACCTC.

The chain couples TRBV7-3 to TRBJ2-1; D call uncertain. The length of the CDR3 is 15 residues. V was cut by 4 bases and J by 0 bases, with 10 bases left in between. Germline CDR1 SGHTA, CDR2 FQGTGA. For the CDR3, the DNA is TGTGCCAGCAGCTCGACTTTTAGCTCCTACAATGAGCAGTTCTTC. This sequence encodes CASSSTFSSYNEQFF. The complete variable domain, with remaining parts taken from reference TRBV7-3 and TRBJ2-1, reads GAGVSQTPSNKVTEKGKYVELRCDPISGHTALYWYRQSLGQGPEFLIYFQGTGAADDSGLPNDRFFAVRPEGSVSTLKIQRTERGDSAVYLCASSSTFSSYNEQFFGPGTRLTVL.

Comments on this clonotype: A read error may be the cause here, since a much bigger clone is one base away. CDR3 sequence: CSANGGSTDTQYF. DNA of the CDR3: TGCAGTGCTAATGGGGGAAGCACAGATACGCAGTATTTT. This chain joins TRBV20-1 and TRBJ2-3; D is possibly TRBD1 or TRBD2 (5 bases each). Trimming cost V 4 bases and J 0 bases, with 8 bases left between them. Looked up from germline, CDR1 is DFQATT and CDR2 is SNEGSKA (reference sequence). CDR3 size: 13 residues.

This clonotype was recorded at least ten times. This chain joins TRBV6-5 and TRBJ1-1, with D unclear. The CDR3 covers 12 residues. CDR1 is MNHEY and CDR2 is SVGAGI in the germline V gene. V lost 3 bases and J lost 8, with 10 bases in between. The CDR3 here is CASSYSGQEAFF. As DNA, the CDR3 is TGTGCCAGCAGTTATTCGGGCCAAGAAGCTTTCTTT.

This clonotype was found many times. DNA for the CDR3: TGCAGCGCCAGAGGGGCAGCCCCGGGCACCGGGGAGCTGTTTTTT. This codes for CSARGAAPGTGELFF. The gene calls are TRBV29-1 and TRBJ2-2; TRBD1 or TRBD2 may be the D gene (5 bases each). In germline, CDR1 is SQVTM, CDR2 ANQGSEA. The CDR3 sequence is 15 residues long. V was pared by 7 bases and J by 4 bases, with 19 bases between.

The CDR3 loop is CSHPWPGRNTQYF. The CDR3 DNA reads TGCAGTCACCCCTGGCCCGGGCGGAATACGCAGTATTTT. This chain links TRBV20-1 with TRBJ2-3; D not certain. Germline V CDR1 and CDR2: DFQATT, SNEGSKA (reference sequence). Trimming removed 8 bases from V and 7 bases from J, with 19 bases in between. The CDR3 spans 13 residues.

This clonotype appeared many times. The V gene is TRBV12-3 or TRBV12-4, the J gene TRBJ1-4; TRBD1 might be the D (5 bases). Trimming cost V 7 bases and J 7 bases, with 19 bases left between them. The CDR3 contains 15 residues. CDR3 in DNA: TGTGCCAGCACCGTACGGGGGGTCTATATTGAAAAACTGTTTTTT. Residues: CASTVRGVYIEKLFF.

Comments on this clonotype: No conserved phenylalanine or tryptophan is present at the end of the CDR3, so a read error is the likely explanation. J is TRBJ2-3 and V is TRBV6-5, with 12 bases matching TRBD2. This CDR3 comprises 14 residues. Germline V gene sequence: CDR1 MNHEY, CDR2 SVGAGI. CDR3 coding DNA: TGTGCCACCAGGACTAGCGGGAACTCAGATACCCAGTATATT. Its protein product is CATRTSGNSDTQYI.